This TCR beta chain was obtained from a study of blood T cells in healthy people across ages. The CDR3 loop spans 18 amino acids. Germline V gives CDR1 LGHDT, CDR2 YNNKEL (reference sequence). Donors were systemically healthy Caucasian individuals from Russia aged roughly 6 to 100 years. Extraction of total RNA produced a minimum of 5 micrograms from each sample. Sample-barcoded 5' priming and a J-beta primer mix drove a second PCR of roughly 6 to 12 cycles. From the 5' RACE reads, TCRdb called clonotypes with MiXCR, one entry per CDR3 protein. Among fewer than 1,200,000 distinct CDR3 sequences listed, approximately 25% were seen once. This clonotype was seen more than once but under ten times. The germline gene is not matched at one end of the junction; a read error may be the cause. The sample also formed part of further work on T cells of mothers and their children. As that report states: A few mothers and their six children, all healthy Caucasians, donated.

The gene calls are TRBV3-1 and TRBJ2-5; 12 bases fit TRBD2. Input material: blood. The TCR originated in a girl aged 2 to 10 in good health. CDR3 sequence reads: CASSQEMASGGAGETLYF. CDR3 DNA: TGTGCCAGCAGCCAAGAGATGGCTAGCGGGGGGGCGGGAGAGACCCTGTACTTC.